This TCR beta chain was sequenced during a study of response to subunit inactivated influenza vaccine. TCRdb recomputed calls from the RT-PCR reads with MiXCR, one row per CDR3 protein. Among 700,000 to 900,000 distinct CDR3 sequences listed, 21% were seen once. This clonotype was found many times. The antigen remains undetermined. Germline CDR1 and CDR2: SGHRS and YFSETQ. This CDR3 has 14 amino acids. V lost 3 bases, J lost 9 bases, and 6 bases stayed unmatched. Regarding the study as a whole: A suggestion made by the authors is that each seasonal influenza vaccination recruits few new T cells.

The rearrangement uses TRBV5-1 and TRBJ1-6, with TRBD1 identical over 7 bases. Sequenced material: PBMCs from blood, taken approximately 5 days after vaccination. This TCR was recovered from a man in his forties or fifties who received an inactivated influenza vaccine. The CDR3: CASSSGTELSPLHF. CDR3 nucleotide sequence: TGCGCCAGCAGCTCCGGGACAGAGCTTTCACCCCTCCACTTT. Together with reference TRBV5-1 and TRBJ1-6, the CDR3 gives the full variable domain: KAGVTQTPRYLIKTRGQQVTLSCSPISGHRSVSWYQQTPGQGLQFLFEYFSETQRNKGNFPGRFSGRQFSNSRSEMNVSTLELGDSALYLCASSSGTELSPLHFGNGTRLTVT.